This TCR beta chain appears in the sequencing data of a study of blood T cell repertoires in COVID-19. Across the whole study: Italy, Spain and the United States were the sources of the convalescent and acute COVID-19 samples.

Ages ranged from about 18 to 89 years, with residence in 20 to 30 US areas. Up to 2 weeks before entering the study, exposed participants had met a COVID-19 case. Data came from immunoSEQ multiplex PCR; TCRdb stores just in-frame clones and leaves some out. The sample includes 140,000 to 150,000 clones, roughly 84% of them seen just once. The sample was PBMCs or T cells enriched from blood (not recorded which). This TCR was sampled from a woman aged 50 to 60 who had been exposed to COVID-19.

CDR3 sequence reads: CASSTGTTSNQPQHF. CDR3 DNA sequence: TGTGCCAGCAGTACCGGGACAACTAGCAATCAGCCCCAGCATTTT. This chain links TRBV2 with TRBJ1-5, with D possibly TRBD1 on 6 matching bases. Trimming took 5 bases from V and 0 from J, leaving 11 bases between them. The CDR3 consists of 15 residues. In germline, CDR1 is SNHLY, CDR2 FYNNEI.